The sequence of this T cell receptor (beta chain) was determined in a study of lymphopenia after photon versus proton radiotherapy. Study results and caveats: Post-nadir TCR diversity decline inversely tracked overall survival among those who died.

Details on this clone: Its antigen is currently unknown.

CDR3 size: 14 residues. Germline CDR1 and CDR2: LNHDA and SQIVND (reference sequence). With 7 bases clipped from V and 5 bases from J, the junction kept 6 bases outside the gene matches. Repertoires were generated with immunoSEQ multiplex PCR, while TCRdb's copy carries only in-frame clones and drops some. This table has about 53,000 clones, about 83% appearing once. The sample consisted of peripheral blood, taken from a patient treated with photon-based radiotherapy. The clonotype was recovered from a man aged 50-59 years with gastric cancer. V and J are TRBV19 and TRBJ1-2; TRBD1 aligns across 11 bases. CDR3 amino acids: CASKLGQGAYGYTF. As DNA, the CDR3 is TGTGCCAGTAAACTCGGACAGGGGGCTTATGGCTACACCTTC.